These 24 T cell receptor beta chains share one sample of origin, sequenced in a study of read filtering for tumor transcriptome and immune sequencing. From about 0.4 ug of RNA, a library with molecular barcoded alpha/delta and beta/gamma adaptors was made. Each CDR3 protein gets one entry after TCRdb re-called the reads with MiXCR. The repertoire holds some 41,000 distinct CDR3 sequences, with under 15% as singletons. Sequencing was performed on a population of CD138-negative cells sorted from bone marrow. These TCRs come from a donor older than 35 with multiple myeloma.

This clonotype came up many times. The chain carries TRBV29-1 and TRBJ1-1, with a weak D call TRBD1 (5 bases). Trimming pared 6 bases from V and 3 bases from J, leaving 11 bases between. This CDR3 region has 12 residues. Germline V gene data show CDR1 as SQVTM and CDR2 as ANQGSEA. CDR3 DNA sequence: TGCAGCGTGGGGGGGGAGTACACTGAAGCTTTCTTT. It translates to CSVGGEYTEAFF.

This clonotype was seen ten or more times. The chain employs TRBV29-1 and TRBJ2-3; D gene uncertain. Between the trimmed V and J ends, which lost 6 bases and 1 base, there was a span of 11 bases. CDR3 length: 13 amino acids. Germline V gene data show CDR1 as SQVTM and CDR2 as ANQGSEA. CDR3 protein: CSVTRAGTDTQYF. As DNA, the CDR3 is TGCAGCGTAACCCGGGCTGGCACAGATACGCAGTATTTT.

This clonotype came up many times. CDR3 in DNA: TGCAGTGCTAGAATTAAGACTAGCGCGGGGGGTGGCACCGGGGAGCTGTTTTTT. Its protein is CSARIKTSAGGGTGELFF. The chain joins TRBV20-1 to TRBJ2-2, with TRBD2 matching over 8 bases. From germline, CDR1 is DFQATT and CDR2 SNEGSKA (reference sequence). Unmatched junction bases numbered 15, after V lost 2 bases and J lost 4 bases. CDR3 length: 18 residues.

This clonotype was recorded many times. This rearrangement joins TRBV2 to TRBJ2-7; the D gene is possibly TRBD1 (6 bases). The ends were cut back, 4 bases at V and 6 bases at J, with 16 bases in the middle. CDR3 length: 14 amino acids. Germline CDR1 SNHLY, CDR2 FYNNEI. CDR3 nucleotide sequence: TGTGCCAGCAGTGCAGGGACACAACCCCGCGAGCAGTACTTC. Residues: CASSAGTQPREQYF.

This clonotype was observed many times. The rearrangement links TRBV20-1 to TRBJ2-7, with TRBD1 matching over 8 bases. Germline CDR1 DFQATT, CDR2 SNEGSKA (reference sequence). Trimming took 6 bases from V and 6 from J; bases not matched to a gene: 16. The CDR3 covers 15 residues. The CDR3 is CSANLLMGQAGEQYF. The CDR3 DNA sequence: TGCAGTGCCAACCTGCTAATGGGACAGGCGGGCGAGCAGTACTTC.

In this sample, this clonotype turned up many times. The chain couples TRBV6-2 or TRBV6-3 to TRBJ2-7; TRBD1 aligns across 9 bases. Germline CDR1 reads MNHEY; CDR2 reads SVGEGT. V lost 5 bases to trimming and J lost 2 bases; unmatched junction nucleotides: 10. The CDR3 has 16 residues. This chain's CDR3 is CASSSTYGTGPYEQYF. Here the CDR3 DNA reads TGTGCCAGCAGTAGCACCTATGGGACAGGGCCCTACGAGCAGTACTTC.

This clonotype has ten or more counts. The chain joins TRBV20-1 to TRBJ2-1, with 9 bases identical to TRBD2. CDR1 and CDR2 from the germline V gene are DFQATT and SNEGSKA (reference sequence). The junction had 1 base not matched to a gene; V was cut back by 5 bases and J by 8 bases. The CDR3 consists of 11 residues. The chain's CDR3 is CSAERGDEQFF. The CDR3 DNA reads TGCAGTGCTGAGCGGGGGGATGAGCAGTTCTTC.

This clonotype occurred many times. The CDR3 region is CASSQEHQAGANVLTF. The CDR3 DNA is TGTGCCAGCAGCCAAGAGCATCAAGCTGGGGCCAACGTCCTGACTTTC. The chain employs TRBV3-1 and TRBJ2-6, with no clear D. CDR3 size: 16 residues. Between the trimmed V and J ends, which lost 0 bases and 2 bases, there was a span of 8 bases. Germline loops: CDR1 LGHDT, CDR2 YNNKEL (reference sequence).

About this clonotype: The junction and the germline gene differ at one end; a read error may be behind it. V is TRBV6-5 and J is TRBJ2-2; the D gene is possibly TRBD1 (6 bases). Per germline, CDR1 MNHEY and CDR2 SVGAGI. CDR3 size: 15 residues. In DNA form, the CDR3 reads TGTGCCGGCAGGCGGTCACAGGGAAACACCGGGGAGCTGCTTTTT. It translates to CAGRRSQGNTGELLF.

This clonotype was seen ten or more times. The chain is built from TRBV19 and TRBJ2-1; D ambiguous. The ends were cut back, 4 bases at V and 7 bases at J, with 17 bases in the middle. The length of the CDR3 is 15 residues. Germline assignment: CDR1 LNHDA and CDR2 SQIVND (reference sequence). The CDR3 is CASSTQVGRFNEQFF. The DNA for the CDR3 is TGTGCCAGTAGTACCCAGGTAGGGCGGTTTAATGAGCAGTTCTTC. Full variable domain (outside the CDR3, taken from reference TRBV19 and TRBJ2-1): DGGITQSPKYLFRKEGQNVTLSCEQNLNHDAMYWYRQDPGQGLRLIYYSQIVNDFQKGDIAEGYSVSREKKESFPLTVTSAQKNPTAFYLCASSTQVGRFNEQFFGPGTRLTVL.

This clonotype was seen repeatedly, ten times or more. This chain uses TRBV5-4 with TRBJ2-5; 8 bases map to TRBD2. CDR1 SGHNT and CDR2 YYREEE come from the germline V gene (reference sequence). CDR3 length equals 16 residues. With 3 bases clipped from V and 1 base from J, the junction kept 8 bases outside the gene matches. CDR3 residues: CASSSVAGSVQETQYF. The CDR3 DNA sequence: TGTGCCAGCAGCTCTGTAGCGGGGTCAGTCCAAGAGACCCAGTACTTC.

This clonotype was seen ten or more times. V usage is TRBV4-1 and J usage is TRBJ2-1; tentatively, D is TRBD1 (6 bases). Germline V gene sequence: CDR1 MGHRA, CDR2 YSYEKL. The CDR3 has 13 residues. Trimming shortened V by 1 base and J by 5 bases, and 6 bases separated the two germline ends. The CDR3 DNA sequence: TGCGCCAGCAGCCAAGGACAGGACAATGAGCAGTTCTTC. Translating it yields CASSQGQDNEQFF.

This clonotype was counted ten times or more. The chain employs TRBV7-8 and TRBJ1-5; perhaps TRBD1 as D (5 bases). CDR1 SGHVS and CDR2 FQNEAQ come from the germline V gene. V lost 5 bases to trimming and J lost 0 bases, with 17 bases between them. The CDR3 spans 17 residues. The DNA of the CDR3 is TGTGCCAGCAGCCCGGGACTGCCTTGGGATAGCAATCAGCCCCAGCATTTT. This sequence encodes CASSPGLPWDSNQPQHF.

This clonotype has at least ten counts. The chain couples TRBV3-1 to TRBJ2-5; no clear D. With 1 base removed from V and 2 bases from J, the gap between germline ends came to 8 bases. CDR3 length equals 14 residues. The germline CDR1 and CDR2 sequences are LGHDT and YNNKEL (reference sequence). The CDR3 coding sequence is TGTGCCAGCAGCCAAGTGGGTCTTCAAGAGACCCAGTACTTC. Its translation is CASSQVGLQETQYF.

This clonotype has ten or more counts. The chain employs TRBV20-1 and TRBJ2-7, with 8 positions matching TRBD1. Germline lookup yields CDR1 DFQATT and CDR2 SNEGSKA (reference sequence). V lost 5 bases to trimming and J lost 3 bases; unmatched junction nucleotides: 6. The CDR3 length is 13 residues. The CDR3 protein is CSAEDRVGYEQYF. The DNA for the CDR3 is TGCAGTGCTGAGGACAGGGTGGGCTACGAGCAGTACTTC.

The chain uses TRBV20-1 and TRBJ2-7, with D possibly matching TRBD2 (6 bases). V was pared by 6 bases and J by 6 bases, with 12 bases between. CDR3 size: 11 residues. Germline V gives CDR1 DFQATT, CDR2 SNEGSKA (reference sequence). The CDR3 nucleotides read TGCAGTGCAACGACTAGTCGCGAGCAGTACTTC. This translates into CSATTSREQYF.

This clonotype showed up just once. This likely traces to a read error, being one base from a far larger clone. This sequence joins TRBV5-7 and TRBJ2-1; D might be TRBD1 or TRBD2, each matching 5 bases. TRBV5-7 is sorted into the ORF group, with uncertain function. V lost 1 base, J lost 13 bases, and 12 bases lay in between. This CDR3 region has 12 residues. The CDR3 sequence is CASSLNEGPQFF. CDR3 nucleotide sequence: TGTGCCAGCAGCTTGAACGAGGGGCCTCAGTTCTTC.

This clonotype was observed many times. The rearrangement joins TRBV7-9 to TRBJ2-7; D remains ambiguous. The V end lost 3 bases, the J end lost 2 bases, and 8 bases lay between the germline ends. The CDR3 spans 13 residues. CDR1 SEHNR and CDR2 FQNEAQ come from the germline V gene (reference sequence). In DNA form, the CDR3 reads TGTGCCAGCAGCTTGACGGTAACCTACGAGCAGTACTTC. Protein product: CASSLTVTYEQYF.

The chain links TRBV2 to TRBJ2-5; a weak D match, TRBD2 (6 bases). The CDR3 is 15 amino acids. The germline V and J ends were trimmed by 8 bases and 7 bases, with 23 bases remaining between them. The germline V gene has CDR1 SNHLY and CDR2 FYNNEI. The CDR3 loop is CASAKFGTEKWTQYF. DNA for the CDR3: TGTGCCAGCGCCAAATTCGGGACTGAGAAGTGGACCCAGTACTTC.

This clonotype turned up a few times. This may stem from a read error, because a much larger clone lies one nucleotide away. The chain carries TRBV4-3 and TRBJ1-5; D unresolved. The germline gives CDR1 LGHNA, CDR2 YSLEER. The CDR3 contains 13 residues. CDR3 residues: CASSQESSQPQQF. CDR3 nucleotide sequence: TGCGCCAGCAGCCAAGAAAGTTCTCAGCCCCAGCAGTTT.

This chain joins TRBV5-1 and TRBJ1-1, with D perhaps TRBD1 (5 bases). Trimming took off 1 base at V and 3 bases at J, with 16 bases between the two ends. Germline loops: CDR1 SGHRS, CDR2 YFSETQ. The CDR3 sequence is 16 residues long. The CDR3 DNA is TGCGCCAGCAGCTTGAGCGGTCGGGGCTTGTACACTGAAGCTTTCTTT. This sequence encodes CASSLSGRGLYTEAFF.

Ten or more counts support this clonotype. This chain uses TRBV18 with TRBJ1-2; no firm D call. Per the germline V gene, CDR1 is KGHSH and CDR2 is LQKENI. V lost 2 bases and J 8 bases, leaving 12 bases between the germline ends. This CDR3 has 13 amino acids. The CDR3: CASSPMEGSGYTF. CDR3 DNA sequence: TGTGCCAGCTCACCAATGGAGGGAAGCGGCTACACCTTC.

The table lists this clonotype with many counts. This rearrangement joins TRBV15 to TRBJ2-1; D remains ambiguous. The CDR3 is 13 residues long. V was cut by 0 bases and J by 9 bases, with 9 bases left in between. Per germline, CDR1 LNHNV and CDR2 YYDKDF (reference sequence). The CDR3 coding sequence is TGTGCCACCAGCAGAGATCAAGCGCGTGAGCAGTTCTTC. Amino acid sequence: CATSRDQAREQFF.

This clonotype has a count of ten or more. The V and J genes are TRBV11-2 and TRBJ2-1; D remains unclear. Germline V CDR1 and CDR2: SGHAT, FQNNGV. The CDR3 spans 11 residues. Trimming cost V 6 bases and J 9 bases, with 9 bases left between them. CDR3 bases: TGTGCCAGCAGTCTCCTAGGTGAGCAGTTCTTC. Its translation: CASSLLGEQFF.